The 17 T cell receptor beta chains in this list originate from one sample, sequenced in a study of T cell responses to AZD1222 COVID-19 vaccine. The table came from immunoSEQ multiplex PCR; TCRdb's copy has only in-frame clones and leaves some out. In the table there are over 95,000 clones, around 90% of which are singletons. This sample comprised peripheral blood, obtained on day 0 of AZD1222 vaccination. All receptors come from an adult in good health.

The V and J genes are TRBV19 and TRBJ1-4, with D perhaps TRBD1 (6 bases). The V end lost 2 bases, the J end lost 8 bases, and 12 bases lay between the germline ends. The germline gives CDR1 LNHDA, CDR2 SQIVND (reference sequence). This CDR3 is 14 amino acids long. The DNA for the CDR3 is TGTGCCAGTAGTATAATGGGGGGCCGGGAAAAACTGTTTTTT. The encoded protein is CASSIMGGREKLFF.

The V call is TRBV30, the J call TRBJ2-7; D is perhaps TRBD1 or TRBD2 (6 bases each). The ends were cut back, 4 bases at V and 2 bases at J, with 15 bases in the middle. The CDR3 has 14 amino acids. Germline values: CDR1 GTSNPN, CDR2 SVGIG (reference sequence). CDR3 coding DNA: TGTGCCTGGATTAAGGGGGGATCCCCCTACGAGCAGTACTTC. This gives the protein CAWIKGGSPYEQYF.

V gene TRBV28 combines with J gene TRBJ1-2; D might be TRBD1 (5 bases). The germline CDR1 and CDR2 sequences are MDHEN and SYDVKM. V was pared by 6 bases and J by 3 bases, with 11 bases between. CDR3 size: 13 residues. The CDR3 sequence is CASRAGGDYGYTF. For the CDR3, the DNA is TGTGCCAGCAGAGCGGGGGGTGACTATGGCTACACCTTC.

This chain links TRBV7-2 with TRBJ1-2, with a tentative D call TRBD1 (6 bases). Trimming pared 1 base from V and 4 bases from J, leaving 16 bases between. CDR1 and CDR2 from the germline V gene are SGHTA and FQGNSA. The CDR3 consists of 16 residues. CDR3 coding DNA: TGTGCCAGCAGCTTAGATCTCTTAGACAGGAGCTATGGCTACACCTTC. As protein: CASSLDLLDRSYGYTF. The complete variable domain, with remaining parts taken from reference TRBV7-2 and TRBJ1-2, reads GAGVSQSPSNKVTEKGKDVELRCDPISGHTALYWYRQSLGQGLEFLIYFQGNSAPDKSGLPSDRFSAERTGGSVSTLTIQRTQQEDSAVYLCASSLDLLDRSYGYTFGSGTRLTVV.

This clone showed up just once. The CDR3 loop is CASTLRLGSPEAFF. DNA for the CDR3: TGTGCCAGTACCCTAAGATTGGGGAGCCCTGAAGCTTTCTTT. The rearrangement links TRBV19 to TRBJ1-1; D is unclear. CDR1 is LNHDA, CDR2 SQIVND, per germline (reference sequence). The CDR3 runs to 14 residues. V shed 7 bases and J shed 6 bases, with 18 bases lying between them.

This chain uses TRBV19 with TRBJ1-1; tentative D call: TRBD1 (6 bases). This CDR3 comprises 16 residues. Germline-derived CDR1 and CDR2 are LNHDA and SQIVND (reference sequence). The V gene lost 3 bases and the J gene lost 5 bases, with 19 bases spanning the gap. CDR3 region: CASSMVRGPRVTEAFF. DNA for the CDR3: TGTGCCAGTAGTATGGTCAGGGGACCAAGGGTTACTGAAGCTTTCTTT.

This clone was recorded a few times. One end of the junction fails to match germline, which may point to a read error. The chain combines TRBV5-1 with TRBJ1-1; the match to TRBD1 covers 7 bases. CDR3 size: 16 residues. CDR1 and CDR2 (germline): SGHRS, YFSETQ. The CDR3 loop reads CASRFGGQFLDTEAFF. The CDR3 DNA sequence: TGCGCCAGCCGCTTTGGGGGACAGTTCTTGGACACTGAAGCTTTCTTT.

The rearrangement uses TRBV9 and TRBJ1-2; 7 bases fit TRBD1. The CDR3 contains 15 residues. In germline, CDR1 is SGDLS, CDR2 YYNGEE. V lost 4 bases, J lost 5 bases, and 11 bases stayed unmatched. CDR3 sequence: CASSPGTARDYGYTF. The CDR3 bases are TGTGCCAGCAGCCCGGGGACAGCCAGGGATTATGGCTACACCTTC.

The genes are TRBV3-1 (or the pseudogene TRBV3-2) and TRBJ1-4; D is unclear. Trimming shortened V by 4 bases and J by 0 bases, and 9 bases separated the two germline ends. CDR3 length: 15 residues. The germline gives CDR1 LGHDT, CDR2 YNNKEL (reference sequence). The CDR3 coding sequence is TGTGCCAGCAGCCGACTTAGTGCAACTAATGAAAAACTGTTTTTT. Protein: CASSRLSATNEKLFF.

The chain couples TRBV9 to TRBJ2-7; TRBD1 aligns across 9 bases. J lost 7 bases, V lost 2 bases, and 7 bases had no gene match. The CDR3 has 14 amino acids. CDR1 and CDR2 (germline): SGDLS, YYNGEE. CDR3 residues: CASSVTGGALEQYF. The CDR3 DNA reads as TGTGCCAGCAGCGTGACAGGGGGGGCCTTAGAGCAGTACTTC.

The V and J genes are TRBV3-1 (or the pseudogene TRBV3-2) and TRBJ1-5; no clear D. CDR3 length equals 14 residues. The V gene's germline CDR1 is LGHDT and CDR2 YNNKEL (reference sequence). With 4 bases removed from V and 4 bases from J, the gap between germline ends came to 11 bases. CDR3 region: CASSLHADNQPQHF. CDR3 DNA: TGTGCCAGCAGCCTTCACGCGGATAATCAGCCCCAGCATTTT.

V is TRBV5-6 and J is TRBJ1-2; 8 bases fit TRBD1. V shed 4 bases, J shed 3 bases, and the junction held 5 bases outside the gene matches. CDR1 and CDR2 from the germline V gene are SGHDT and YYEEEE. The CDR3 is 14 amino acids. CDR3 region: CASSTRTGHYGYTF. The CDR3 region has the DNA TGTGCCAGCAGCACCCGGACAGGGCACTATGGCTACACCTTC.

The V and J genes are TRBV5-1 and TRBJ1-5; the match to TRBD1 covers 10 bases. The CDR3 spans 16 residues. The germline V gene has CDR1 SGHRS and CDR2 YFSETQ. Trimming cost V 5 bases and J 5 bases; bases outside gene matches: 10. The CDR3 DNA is TGCGCCAGCAGGGACAGGGGGAGAGGAGACGATCAGCCCCAGCATTTT. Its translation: CASRDRGRGDDQPQHF.

CDR3 in amino acids: CASTPGQGDTIYF. DNA of the CDR3: TGTGCCAGCACCCCAGGACAGGGAGACACCATATATTTT. The rearrangement links TRBV9 to TRBJ1-3, with 8 positions matching TRBD1. CDR3 length equals 13 residues. J gave up 8 bases and V 6 bases, and 7 bases lay outside the gene matches. Germline V gene data show CDR1 as SGDLS and CDR2 as YYNGEE.

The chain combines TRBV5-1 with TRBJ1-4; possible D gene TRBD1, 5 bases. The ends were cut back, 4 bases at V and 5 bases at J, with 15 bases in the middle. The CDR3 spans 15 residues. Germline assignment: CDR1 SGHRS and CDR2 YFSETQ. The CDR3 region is CASSLQGGRNEKLFF. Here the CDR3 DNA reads TGCGCCAGCAGCCTGCAGGGTGGGCGAAATGAAAAACTGTTTTTT.

The CDR3 sequence is CAWISNFGRQGMSYGYTF. The CDR3 nucleotides read TGTGCCTGGATATCGAATTTCGGGAGACAGGGGATGAGCTATGGCTACACCTTC. The rearrangement joins TRBV30 to TRBJ1-2, with 8 bases identical to TRBD1. This CDR3 region has 18 residues. The V gene end was trimmed by 4 bases and the J gene end by 4 bases; junction bases not matched to a gene: 20. Germline V lookup: CDR1 GTSNPN, CDR2 SVGIG (reference sequence).

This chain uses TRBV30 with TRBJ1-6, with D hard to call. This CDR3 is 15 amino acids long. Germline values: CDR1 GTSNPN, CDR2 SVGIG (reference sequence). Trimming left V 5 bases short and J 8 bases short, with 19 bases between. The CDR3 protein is CAWSGSLNSYSPLHF. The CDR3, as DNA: TGTGCCTGGTCCGGCAGCCTCAACAGTTATTCACCCCTCCACTTT.